The rows below give T cell receptor beta chains drawn from one sample of a study of blood T cells in healthy people across ages. Using its own MiXCR run on the 5' RACE reads, TCRdb lists one record per CDR3 protein. Among roughly 1,800,000 distinct CDR3 sequences listed, about 50% were seen once. Sequencing input: blood. These receptor sequences come from a middle-aged woman in good health. Both conserved end residues are part of each CDR3.

>TRBV12-3/TRBV12-4|TRBJ2-1
CASSLLAGDINEQFF
>TRBV5-1|TRBJ2-3
CASSQRDSGTDTLYF
>TRBV4-2|TRBJ1-4
CASSLSETNEKLFF
>TRBV20-1|TRBJ1-6
CSARTSGSPLHF
>TRBV18|TRBJ2-7
CASSPPSDSYEQYF
>TRBV29-1|TRBJ2-5
CSVEGGHQETQYF
>TRBV4-3|TRBJ2-5
CASSQDGDSQETQYF
>TRBV6-1|TRBJ2-3
CASSEALGGFTGTQYF
>TRBV20-1|TRBJ1-5
CSATGQLSNQPQHF
>TRBV9|TRBJ1-1
CASSAAGTVNTEAFF
>TRBV4-1|TRBJ2-7
CASSQRTGKGYEQYF
>TRBV7-2|TRBJ2-1
CASSSKYEQFF
>TRBV28|TRBJ2-7
CASSKTVSYEQYF
>TRBV4-2|-
CASSQDTGGPETQYF
>TRBV29-1|TRBJ1-1
CSVLSRGNTEAFF
>TRBV5-1|TRBJ2-7
CASSLDGTDYEQYF
>TRBV4-3|TRBJ2-7
CASSQGLAGGPSDEQYF
>TRBV28|TRBJ2-6
CASSFGTGFTGANVLTF
>TRBV20-1|TRBJ2-5
CSARDQTSGAELRETQYF
>TRBV11-3|TRBJ2-2
CASSLEGTDFTGELFF
>TRBV4-3|TRBJ1-2
CASSQSGFGGYTF
>TRBV12-3/TRBV12-4|TRBJ2-3
CASSRLEMGTDTQYF
>TRBV5-1|TRBJ1-2
CASSPGDSGLYGYTF
>TRBV12-3/TRBV12-4|TRBJ1-2
CASSLRGQGFQFGYTF
>TRBV28|TRBJ2-7
CASTEAGDEKQYF
>TRBV28|TRBJ2-1
CASSFGGGAKDEQFF
>TRBV14|TRBJ2-7
CASSRVAVSSYEQYF
>TRBV5-1|TRBJ2-1
CASSLVSGPEGEQFF
>TRBV28|TRBJ2-1
CASSLEATYNEQFF
>TRBV20-1|TRBJ1-1
CSAKDRVGTEAFF
>TRBV7-3|TRBJ2-1
CASSLFRSSYNEQFF
>TRBV5-1|TRBJ2-4
CASSYGTGGKNIQYF
>TRBV6-5|TRBJ2-3
CASRIAGQHTDTQYF
>TRBV6-2/TRBV6-3|TRBJ2-3
CASSSGLAAVDTQYF
>TRBV6-2/TRBV6-3|TRBJ2-4
CASSARLDRLKNIQYF
>TRBV27|TRBJ1-2
CASSPVQQGVGVVGYTF
>TRBV21-1|TRBJ2-1
CASSIDLIVWSYNEQFF
>TRBV10-1|TRBJ2-3
CASSDASGAFTDTQYF
>TRBV4-2|TRBJ2-1
CASSQDGGVASGQFF
>TRBV4-3|TRBJ2-7
CASSAGQGTHYEQYF
>TRBV9|TRBJ2-1
CASSVWTGVSDEQFF